This T cell receptor beta chain was obtained from a study of cytomegalovirus exposure and HLA in healthy donors (TCRdb year 2017). Describing the broader study: An earlier analysis of approximately 550 of the donors reported more than 250 Gb of sequence data and more than 90 million unique TCR beta sequences from some 180 million T cells. An early release that covered roughly 600 HLA-typed donors contained about 300 gigabases of sequencing data and 65 million to 100 million unique TCR sequences. The genetic ancestry cluster associated with self-reported Caucasian donors included 81% of the 300 to 400 genotyped donors. The study aimed to test whether cataloging public T cell receptors could reveal signatures of past pathogen exposure. Using immunosequencing, the study profiled T cell repertoires from around 680 subjects and related those repertoires to cytomegalovirus serostatus. A separate validation cohort of over 95 different subjects was used in addition to the 666-subject first cohort. High-throughput TCR immunosequencing, statistical association of individual TCRs with disease status, and machine learning were combined to predict cytomegalovirus infection status. A later analysis re-examined previously published TCR beta repertoires from hundreds of donors and added high-resolution HLA genotyping to investigate patterns of TCR occurrence. The later analysis used no new phenotypic data to find candidate immune exposures, relying instead on TCR beta sequences and their occurrence across donors. An earlier analysis of some 600 of the donors applied high-throughput TCR beta sequencing to assess whether each TCR beta V gene segment acted as functional or pseudogenic. Alongside the repertoire data, information on donor age, sex, ethnicity and CMV serostatus was compiled. A later genetic analysis took genome-wide SNP genotypes for about 55% of the 666 donors and used that subset as a discovery cohort. All discovery cohort repertoires had been generated using a single sequencing platform. Class I and class II HLA loci were covered by the typing at four-digit resolution. The number of typed donors differed by locus: about 629-630 for A, B, C, DRB1 and DQB1; about 520 for DQA1; 606 for DPA1; and some 470 for DPB1. Four to six DR-DQ haplotypes were handled as single units for association and clustering because linkage in the cohort was strong. On average, 235,054 unique TCR beta nucleotide sequences were sequenced per donor among 350 to 400 genotyped donors of the cohort, with 15% to 20% of those sequences being non-productive. Results the study describes overall, beyond this receptor: Because HLA typing was missing for some donors at each locus, association tests included only the typed subset. In a later analysis, several top co-occurrence clusters were reported to appear linked to parvovirus B19, influenza, CMV and Epstein-Barr virus. Strong co-occurrence of HLA alleles, especially DR and DQ, made assigning TCR associations to individual alleles difficult. In a later analysis, about 17,000 TCR beta sequences were associated with specific HLA alleles at a false discovery rate of 0.05. Across donors, most TCR sequences were observed very rarely, whereas some public TCRs were present in many individuals. Linkage disequilibrium might explain the correlated functional status among segregating V segments, but an unknown experimental factor could not be ruled out. In an earlier analysis of some 640 of the donors, most TCR beta V segments were observed in productive rearrangements about 87% or about 30% of the time, broadly matching IMGT annotations. In vitro tests confirmed that three of the cytomegalovirus-associated TCR beta chains recognize cytomegalovirus antigens. A group of highly shared sequence variants was considered likely to be a technical artifact of the sequencing pipeline. A further reported finding was that TCR beta sequences accurately predicted the HLA-A and HLA-B alleles for most subjects in the first cohort. In a later analysis, HLA-associated TCR beta chains were found to be more clonally expanded and to have lower generation probabilities than equally common non-associated chains. Because counts were too low, seventeen rarely observed V segments, including chromosome 9 orphons, were excluded from the earlier analysis of 587 of the donors. The presence/absence analyses assumed that sequencing depth was roughly uniform across donors, and that assumption may not be true. In both the original and validation cohorts, the classifier was reported to diagnose cytomegalovirus status with high specificity and sensitivity. In a later analysis, most CMV-associated TCR beta chains were found to appear HLA-restricted, with HLA associations seemingly driven largely by CMV exposure. CMV serostatus was the only immune exposure information available for the cohort. In a later analysis, TCR association rates were found to vary across HLA loci, with the most associated TCRs seen for DRB1 alleles and the fewest for HLA-C alleles. Because the 87-base-pair reads could not distinguish some IMGT-functional V segments, including TRBV6-2 and TRBV6-3, those segments were excluded. In a later genetic analysis, a missense DCLRE1C variant was associated with V-gene and J-gene trimming of TCR beta chains, and the association was replicated in an independent cohort. This cohort had only TCR beta chains sequenced, and the lack of alpha or paired-chain data limited which features could be detected. The study gave a list of 150 to 200 TCR beta chains associated with cytomegalovirus. According to the authors, the approach could potentially be generalized to other disease states and immunological phenotypes. A later genetic analysis reported fewer N-insertions in productive TCRs among donors in an Asian-associated ancestry cluster than the 666-donor mean.

Notes on this clone: The antigen it recognizes is unknown. Within one base of it there is no much larger clone, and no base qualities were kept.

Library construction relied on the immunoSEQ multiplex PCR assay. For the multiplex PCR, a mixture combining 60 forward primers for TCR Vbeta segments and 13 reverse primers for TCR Jbeta segments was used. A multiplex PCR assay on genomic DNA amplified the CDR3 region of rearranged TCR beta genes. The Illumina HiSeq System was used to sequence the amplified TCR beta libraries as 87-base-pair reads. In the paper's pipeline: Across the 600 to 700 repertoires, a later analysis counted some 81 million unique TCR beta chains, approximately 10 million of which were shared by at least two donors. Raw reads were error-corrected and collapsed into unique sequences by a nearest-neighbor algorithm in which closely related sequences were merged to remove PCR and sequencing errors. CDR3 sequences were aligned to IMGT reference sequences to assign V, D and J gene segments. For a sequence to be retained, a match of at least six nucleotides to both a V gene segment and a J gene segment was required. A rearrangement was called productive if the CDR3 had no stop codons and remained in frame with V and J, and every other rearrangement was called non-productive. Following IMGT convention, CDR3 was defined as the stretch from the second conserved V-encoded cysteine up to the conserved J-encoded phenylalanine. The earlier analysis of about 620 of the donors excluded sequences that lacked an unambiguous match to a single V gene segment. In an earlier analysis of 587 of the donors, V segments were called functional above 56.7% productive rearrangements and were called segregating when the between-donor standard deviation exceeded 5%. A statistical classification framework was built for diagnosing cytomegalovirus status from the catalog of TCR beta chain sequences. In a later analysis, V and J genes were assigned by comparing TCR nucleotide sequences against IMGT/GENE-DB human TR gene sequences. A later analysis assigned CDR3 sequences and most-parsimonious VDJ recombination scenarios with the TCRdist pipeline. In a later analysis, each TCR beta chain was defined by its CDR3 amino acid sequence together with its V-gene family, and reads without a unique V-gene family were excluded. To address suspected cross-contamination and a sequencing artifact, a later analysis removed several hundred highly shared, low-generation-probability nucleotide sequences. In a later analysis, a clonal expansion index was calculated for each public chain from normalized within-repertoire ranks of inferred template counts. In a later analysis, generation probabilities were computed with a VDJ recombination model fitted to out-of-frame rearrangements, and the resulting probabilities were checked against IGoR. In a later analysis, hypergeometric tests were used to score TCR-TCR, TCR-HLA and TCR-CMV co-occurrence, with a repertoire-size bias correction applied to TCR pairs. To estimate false discovery rates, a later analysis permuted the HLA or CMV assignments 20 times. In a later analysis, co-occurring TCRs were grouped using DBSCAN, and TCRdist sequence similarity was added for clustering within HLA-allele-positive subsets. For co-occurrence clustering, repertoires with fewer than 30,000 or more than 120,000 public chains were excluded, along with 5 or 6 repertoires with anomalous nucleotide sharing. Here the immuneACCESS table is served through TCRdb, limited to in-frame sequences with V and J called. Missing clones are a known gap in these copies; in checked studies unresolved V genes cover under half, and the rest lacks a known reason. The V and J calls and clone size were taken over from that table, and D and trimming were inferred from the DNA. This sample holds approximately 150,000 clones; 81% were observed only once. The ten largest clones capture approximately 5% of the sample.

Counted from cysteine to phenylalanine, this CDR3 has 16 amino acids. Only the CDR3 DNA is retained, 48 bases long and in frame from the first base. V and J are trimmed by 5 bases and 0 bases, and the gene matches miss 7 bases of the junction. The germline V gene provides CDR1 SGHDT and CDR2 YYEEEE. The cohort consisted of more than 650 healthy bone marrow donors. Cohort members were all nominally healthy when sampled, although unrecorded immune exposures were likely present. The donor tested CMV seropositive, placing the donor among the roughly 270 seropositive members of the cohort. A peripheral blood sample was collected from each donor, and TCR beta sequencing was performed on peripheral blood mononuclear cells. Genomic DNA extraction from the blood cell samples was performed with the Qiagen DNeasy Blood Extraction Kit.

The receptor was isolated from a woman under 30 in good health and CMV-seropositive. Sequenced sample: PBMCs. The chain was built from TRBV5-6 and TRBJ2-7; the central 11 bases match TRBD2. The CDR3 in this case is CASRELAGALSYEQYF. The DNA sequence is TGTGCCAGCAGGGAACTAGCGGGAGCCCTCTCCTACGAGCAGTACTTC.